The 32 T cell receptor beta chains below come from one sample, sequenced in a study of T cell responses to AZD1222 COVID-19 vaccine. The protocol was immunoSEQ multiplex PCR, while the TCRdb copy is restricted to in-frame clones and leaves out a portion. The sample holds roughly 140,000 clones, about nine tenths seen once. The starting material was peripheral blood, obtained on day 0 of AZD1222 vaccination. These receptors all stem from an adult in good health.

The chain links TRBV11-2 to TRBJ2-3, with 11 bases lining up with TRBD2. Unmatched junction bases numbered 10, after V lost 10 bases and J lost 4 bases. CDR1 and CDR2 from the germline V gene are SGHAT and FQNNGV. The CDR3 extends over 15 amino acids. The CDR3 here is CATITSGSVADTQYF. Here the CDR3 DNA reads TGTGCCACCATTACTAGCGGGAGTGTTGCAGATACGCAGTATTTT.

The chain's CDR3 is CAIRTTGSGNTIYF. The CDR3 coding sequence is TGTGCCATCAGAACCACCGGGTCTGGAAACACCATATATTTT. The chain links TRBV10-3 to TRBJ1-3, with D uncertain. The CDR3 extends over 14 amino acids. Looked up from germline, CDR1 is ENHRY and CDR2 is SYGVKD. The V and J ends lost 6 bases and 1 base respectively, with 10 bases between them.

DNA for the CDR3: TGTGCCAGCAGAAACTGGGGGGAAAAAGAGACCCAGTACTTC. Translation: CASRNWGEKETQYF. The J gene is TRBJ2-5, the V gene TRBV6-6, with a possible D match to TRBD2 (6 bases). The length of the CDR3 is 14 residues. The V end lost 6 bases, the J end lost 3 bases, and 14 bases lay between the germline ends. Germline CDR1 reads MNHNY; CDR2 reads SVGAGI (reference sequence).

The CDR3 sequence: CASSSGLAGPNEQFF. The DNA for the CDR3 is TGTGCCAGCAGCTCGGGACTAGCGGGTCCCAATGAGCAGTTCTTC. This chain uses TRBV6-5 with TRBJ2-1; 12 bases fit TRBD2. V was clipped by 6 bases and J by 6 bases; unmatched bases: 6. The germline gives CDR1 MNHEY, CDR2 SVGAGI. This CDR3 spans 15 amino acids.

In DNA form, the CDR3 reads TGCGCCAGCAGTCTTGGCAGGAGCGGAGCTTTCTTT. Residues: CASSLGRSGAFF. The chain combines TRBV23-1 with TRBJ1-1; D uncertain. TRBV23-1 is an open reading frame, and its role is uncertain. Trimming removed 4 bases from V and 10 bases from J, with 13 bases in between. The CDR3 contains 12 residues.

The rearrangement joins TRBV10-3 to TRBJ2-2; TRBD2 is a possible D gene (5 bases). The V gene lost 4 bases and the J gene lost 0 bases, with 15 bases spanning the gap. CDR1 ENHRY and CDR2 SYGVKD come from the germline V gene. This CDR3 is built from 17 residues. The DNA for the CDR3 is TGTGCCATCAGTGTTAACGGACTGGGGTCGAACACCGGGGAGCTGTTTTTT. Amino acids: CAISVNGLGSNTGELFF.

V is TRBV5-1 and J is TRBJ1-1; 11 bases are a match to TRBD1. Losses at the gene ends were 4 bases for V and 11 bases for J; bases not matched to a gene: 10. This CDR3 is built from 14 residues. The germline gives CDR1 SGHRS, CDR2 YFSETQ. Here the CDR3 reads CASSPGQGVGRAFF. The CDR3 nucleotides are TGCGCCAGCAGCCCGGGACAGGGGGTTGGTAGGGCTTTCTTT. Using reference TRBV5-1 and TRBJ1-1 for the parts outside the CDR3, the full variable domain is KAGVTQTPRYLIKTRGQQVTLSCSPISGHRSVSWYQQTPGQGLQFLFEYFSETQRNKGNFPGRFSGRQFSNSRSEMNVSTLELGDSALYLCASSPGQGVGRAFFGQGTRLTVV.

The chain employs TRBV4-1 and TRBJ1-2; 8 bases match TRBD1. J lost 8 bases, V lost 1 base, and 6 bases had no gene match. CDR3 length equals 14 residues. Germline V CDR1 and CDR2: MGHRA, YSYEKL. CDR3 in amino acids: CASSQGTGLGGYTF. In DNA form, the CDR3 reads TGCGCCAGCAGCCAAGGGACAGGGCTGGGCGGCTACACCTTC.

This clone was detected only a few times. The V gene is TRBV30, the J gene TRBJ1-2; D is unresolved. V lost 1 base to trimming and J lost 0 bases, with 12 bases between them. Germline loops: CDR1 GTSNPN, CDR2 SVGIG (reference sequence). The CDR3 loop spans 15 amino acids. For the CDR3, the DNA is TGTGCCTGGAGTGAAGCAGGCCTTACTAACTATGGCTACACCTTC. As protein: CAWSEAGLTNYGYTF.

The V and J genes are TRBV3-1 (or the pseudogene TRBV3-2) and TRBJ2-7; TRBD2 is a possible D gene (6 bases). Germline-derived CDR1 and CDR2 are LGHDT and YNNKEL (reference sequence). CDR3 size: 15 residues. V was pared by 3 bases and J by 6 bases, with 18 bases between. The CDR3 sequence is CASSQAREWAAEQYF. The CDR3 DNA sequence: TGTGCCAGCAGCCAGGCTCGGGAGTGGGCCGCCGAGCAGTACTTC.

This clone was observed a single time. The rearrangement uses TRBV6-2 or TRBV6-3 and TRBJ1-2; D is undetermined. The germline V gene encodes CDR1 MNHEY and CDR2 SVGEGT. With 0 bases removed from V and 4 bases from J, the gap between germline ends came to 15 bases. This CDR3 is built from 16 residues. The CDR3 coding sequence is TGTGCCAGCAGTTACTCGTATGTTCCAAACCTCTATGGCTACACCTTC. Amino acids: CASSYSYVPNLYGYTF.

This rearrangement joins TRBV29-1 to TRBJ2-1; no clear D. The germline V and J ends were trimmed by 0 bases and 3 bases, with 6 bases remaining between them. The CDR3 extends over 13 amino acids. The V gene's germline CDR1 is SQVTM and CDR2 ANQGSEA. CDR3 in DNA: TGCAGCGTTGAAGATAGTCGCTACAATGAGCAGTTCTTC. Translated, it gives CSVEDSRYNEQFF.

The chain combines TRBV7-3 with TRBJ1-1; perhaps TRBD1 as D (5 bases). V was trimmed by 5 bases and J by 7 bases, leaving 20 bases between them. From germline, CDR1 is SGHTA and CDR2 FQGTGA. The CDR3 totals 15 residues. CDR3 loop: CASSPAPPWGNEAFF. The CDR3, as DNA: TGTGCCAGCAGCCCAGCCCCTCCCTGGGGCAATGAAGCTTTCTTT.

This chain joins TRBV9 and TRBJ2-3; D perhaps matches TRBD1 (5 bases). Trimming shortened V by 0 bases and J by 2 bases, and 13 bases separated the two germline ends. The CDR3 contains 16 residues. CDR1 is SGDLS and CDR2 is YYNGEE in the germline V gene. The CDR3 reads CASSVGRARPTDTQYF. CDR3 in DNA: TGTGCCAGCAGCGTAGGCAGGGCCCGGCCCACAGATACGCAGTATTTT.

J is TRBJ1-6 and V is TRBV2, with a possible D match to TRBD1 (5 bases). Trimming left V 5 bases short and J 7 bases short, with 18 bases between. The length of the CDR3 is 16 residues. Germline lookup yields CDR1 SNHLY and CDR2 FYNNEI. CDR3 DNA: TGTGCCAGCAGTTCGAACGGGGGTATTAAGAATTCACCCCTCCACTTT. Translated: CASSSNGGIKNSPLHF.

The chain couples TRBV18 to TRBJ1-4; possible D gene TRBD1, 5 bases. This CDR3 is 19 amino acids long. V shed 6 bases and J shed 0 bases, with 23 bases lying between them. Germline assignment: CDR1 KGHSH and CDR2 LQKENI. CDR3 DNA: TGTGCCAGCTCCCCTCTCGGAGGGGCGCTCCCTTCAACTAATGAAAAACTGTTTTTT. Protein product: CASSPLGGALPSTNEKLFF. Filled out from reference TRBV18 and TRBJ1-4, the complete variable domain reads NAGVMQNPRHLVRRRGQEARLRCSPMKGHSHVYWYRQLPEEGLKFMVYLQKENIIDESGMPKERFSAEFPKEGPSILRIQQVVRGDSAAYFCASSPLGGALPSTNEKLFFGSGTQLSVL.

The chain couples TRBV5-6 to TRBJ1-2, with a tentative D call TRBD1 (5 bases). Germline assignment: CDR1 SGHDT and CDR2 YYEEEE. V was cut by 0 bases and J by 8 bases, with 14 bases left in between. CDR3 length: 14 residues. Here the CDR3 DNA reads TGTGCCAGCAGCTTGGTCGCGGGGGGAAAAGGCTACACCTTC. It encodes CASSLVAGGKGYTF.

J is TRBJ1-2 and V is TRBV5-6; 8 bases fit TRBD1. The trim removed 3 bases at V and 3 bases at J, leaving 4 bases unmatched. This CDR3 contains 14 residues. Germline CDR1 reads SGHDT; CDR2 reads YYEEEE. DNA of the CDR3: TGTGCCAGCAGCTCCGGACAGGGAGACTATGGCTACACCTTC. It specifies CASSSGQGDYGYTF. The whole variable domain, filled in from reference TRBV5-6 and TRBJ1-2, reads DAGVTQSPTHLIKTRGQQVTLRCSPKSGHDTVSWYQQALGQGPQFIFQYYEEEERQRGNFPDRFSGHQFPNYSSELNVNALLLGDSALYLCASSSGQGDYGYTFGSGTRLTVV.

V and J are TRBV7-2 and TRBJ2-1; TRBD1 matches 7 bases. The CDR3 loop spans 15 amino acids. Germline V gene lookup returns CDR1 SGHTA and CDR2 FQGNSA. The junction had 7 bases not matched to a gene; V was cut back by 6 bases and J by 2 bases. The CDR3 nucleotides are TGTGCCAGCAGTCAATACAGGGGCACCTACAATGAGCAGTTCTTC. Protein sequence: CASSQYRGTYNEQFF.

The rearrangement joins TRBV7-9 to TRBJ2-6, with 8 bases identical to TRBD1. The V and J ends lost 8 bases and 2 bases, in that order; junction bases with no gene match: 14. The CDR3 runs 18 residues. Per germline, CDR1 SEHNR and CDR2 FQNEAQ (reference sequence). The CDR3 nucleotides read TGTGCCAGCTTGCCCGCGGCGTCAGGGGGCACTGGGGCCAACGTCCTGACTTTC. It specifies CASLPAASGGTGANVLTF. Combining the CDR3 with reference TRBV7-9 and TRBJ2-6 gives the whole variable domain DTGVSQNPRHKITKRGQNVTFRCDPISEHNRLYWYRQTLGQGPEFLTYFQNEAQLEKSRLLSDRFSAERPKGSFSTLEIQRTEQGDSAMYLCASLPAASGGTGANVLTFGAGSRLTVL.

The rearrangement links TRBV6-5 to TRBJ2-3, with TRBD1 identical over 10 bases. The CDR3 consists of 15 residues. Germline CDR1 MNHEY, CDR2 SVGAGI. V lost 4 bases, J lost 4 bases, and 5 bases stayed unmatched. CDR3 sequence reads: CASSWGQGRADTQYF. The CDR3 coding sequence is TGTGCCAGCAGTTGGGGACAGGGGAGAGCAGATACGCAGTATTTT.

This chain connects TRBV3-1 (or the pseudogene TRBV3-2) to TRBJ2-7; 9 bases line up with TRBD1. With V trimmed by 6 bases and J by 6 bases, 9 bases remained unmatched. Germline CDR1 and CDR2: LGHDT and YNNKEL (reference sequence). The CDR3 is 14 residues long. The CDR3 DNA follows: TGTGCCAGCAGTCGACTCGGGACAGGGAGCGAGCAGTACTTC. Amino acid sequence: CASSRLGTGSEQYF.

This clone has just a few counts. The rearrangement links TRBV2 to TRBJ1-1; no reliable D call. The germline V gene encodes CDR1 SNHLY and CDR2 FYNNEI. CDR3 length: 12 amino acids. V was clipped by 3 bases and J by 10 bases, with 12 bases between them. The CDR3 nucleotides are TGTGCCAGCAGTGAGATCGCGCAGGTAGCTTTCTTT. Its translation: CASSEIAQVAFF.

This chain uses TRBV7-6 with TRBJ2-7, with D possibly matching TRBD1 (7 bases). Trimming removed 6 bases from V and 1 base from J, with 28 bases in between. Germline loops: CDR1 SGHVS, CDR2 FNYEAQ. The CDR3 is 19 residues long. The CDR3 loop reads CASSRAEGRGFVNSYEQYF. As DNA, the CDR3 is TGTGCCAGCAGTCGCGCGGAGGGCAGGGGGTTCGTAAATTCCTACGAGCAGTACTTC.

The table lists this clone with a few counts. The chain has TRBV2 and TRBJ1-6; 7 bases match TRBD1. The CDR3 is 13 amino acids. The ends lost 7 bases at V and 8 bases at J; junction bases unmatched: 5. Germline V gene sequence: CDR1 SNHLY, CDR2 FYNNEI. CDR3 sequence (DNA): TGTGCCAGCACCATAGACAGGGATTCACCCCTCCACTTT. Protein: CASTIDRDSPLHF.

The J gene is TRBJ2-3, the V gene TRBV7-9; TRBD2 aligns across 7 bases. Germline-derived CDR1 and CDR2 are SEHNR and FQNEAQ (reference sequence). There are 17 residues in the CDR3. V gave up 1 base and J gave up 4 bases; unmatched junction bases: 11. Here the CDR3 reads CASSLVGRGVGSDTQYF. In DNA form, the CDR3 reads TGTGCCAGCAGCTTAGTTGGACGGGGGGTCGGATCAGATACGCAGTATTTT. Based on the CDR3 plus reference TRBV7-9 and TRBJ2-3, the full variable domain is DTGVSQNPRHKITKRGQNVTFRCDPISEHNRLYWYRQTLGQGPEFLTYFQNEAQLEKSRLLSDRFSAERPKGSFSTLEIQRTEQGDSAMYLCASSLVGRGVGSDTQYFGPGTRLTVL.

The chain carries TRBV2 and TRBJ1-2; 7 bases map to TRBD1. The CDR3 is 13 amino acids. Germline V lookup: CDR1 SNHLY, CDR2 FYNNEI. The J segment lost 4 bases and the V segment lost 5 bases, leaving 4 bases of the junction unmatched. The CDR3 region has the DNA TGTGCCAGCAGTTCACAGGGGAGCTATGGCTACACCTTC. This gives the protein CASSSQGSYGYTF.

The chain recombines TRBV5-4 with TRBJ1-1, with TRBD1 identical over 8 bases. Unmatched junction bases numbered 8, after V lost 4 bases and J lost 3 bases. The CDR3 spans 15 residues. Germline V gene sequence: CDR1 SGHNT, CDR2 YYREEE (reference sequence). For the CDR3, the DNA is TGTGCCAGCAGCCCTCGCCTGACAGGGGACACTGAAGCTTTCTTT. This gives the protein CASSPRLTGDTEAFF.

This clone was detected only once. This chain uses TRBV30 with TRBJ1-5, with 12 nucleotides matching TRBD1. CDR1 and CDR2 from the germline V gene are GTSNPN and SVGIG (reference sequence). V gave up 3 bases and J gave up 4 bases; unmatched junction bases: 4. This CDR3 contains 15 residues. As DNA, the CDR3 is TGTGCCTGGAGCAGGGGACAGGGGGCGAATCAGCCCCAGCATTTT. Amino acids: CAWSRGQGANQPQHF.

The V call is TRBV3-1 (or the pseudogene TRBV3-2), the J call TRBJ1-2; D is undetermined. Germline V gives CDR1 LGHDT, CDR2 YNNKEL (reference sequence). The CDR3 runs 15 residues. The ends were cut back, 3 bases at V and 6 bases at J, with 17 bases in the middle. The CDR3 region is CASSHTSNIADGYTF. CDR3 nucleotides: TGTGCCAGCAGCCATACAAGTAACATAGCGGATGGCTACACCTTC.

The chain employs TRBV13 and TRBJ2-7; perhaps TRBD2 as D (6 bases). Germline V gene lookup returns CDR1 PRHDT and CDR2 FYEKMQ (reference sequence). The CDR3 loop spans 14 amino acids. The V end was cut by 3 bases, the J end by 3 bases, with 12 bases between. In DNA form, the CDR3 reads TGTGCCAGCAGCTTTCGCGGGGTCGACTACGAGCAGTACTTC. Amino acids: CASSFRGVDYEQYF.

The chain links TRBV11-3 to TRBJ2-1; D is uncertain. With 2 bases removed from V and 6 bases from J, the gap between germline ends came to 5 bases. CDR1 is SGHNT and CDR2 is YENEEA in the germline V gene. CDR3 length: 12 amino acids. The CDR3 sequence is CASSLSGNEQFF. DNA of the CDR3: TGTGCCAGCAGCTTATCGGGCAATGAGCAGTTCTTC. The entire variable domain, with the rest obtained from reference TRBV11-3 and TRBJ2-1, is as follows: EAGVVQSPRYKIIEKKQPVAFWCNPISGHNTLYWYLQNLGQGPELLIRYENEEAVDDSQLPKDRFSAERLKGVDSTLKIQPAELGDSAVYLCASSLSGNEQFFGPGTRLTVL.